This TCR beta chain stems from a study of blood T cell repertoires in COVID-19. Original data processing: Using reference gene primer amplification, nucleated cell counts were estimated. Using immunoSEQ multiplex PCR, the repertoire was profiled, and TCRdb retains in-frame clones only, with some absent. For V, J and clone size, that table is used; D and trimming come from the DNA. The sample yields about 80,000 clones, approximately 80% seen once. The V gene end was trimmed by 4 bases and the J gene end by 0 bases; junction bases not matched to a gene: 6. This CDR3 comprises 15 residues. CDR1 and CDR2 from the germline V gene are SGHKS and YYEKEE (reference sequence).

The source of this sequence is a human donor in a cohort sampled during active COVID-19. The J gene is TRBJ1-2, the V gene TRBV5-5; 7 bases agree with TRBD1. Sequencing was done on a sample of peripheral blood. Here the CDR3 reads CASSPLGGSNYGYTF. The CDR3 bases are TGTGCCAGCAGCCCTTTAGGGGGCTCTAACTATGGCTACACCTTC.